These 24 T cell receptor beta chains share one sample of origin, sequenced in a study of blood T cell repertoires in COVID-19. TCRdb keeps only in-frame clones here, not all; method: immunoSEQ multiplex PCR. The data contain fewer than 250,000 clones, roughly 84% of them singletons. The sequenced sample was peripheral blood. The receptors stem from a woman between 50 and 59 years old with acute or convalescent COVID-19.

The chain carries TRBV5-5 and TRBJ1-2; TRBD1 is a possible D gene (6 bases). V shed 3 bases and J shed 0 bases, with 9 bases lying between them. Per the germline V gene, CDR1 is SGHKS and CDR2 is YYEKEE (reference sequence). This CDR3 is 14 amino acids long. The CDR3 DNA is TGTGCCAGCAGCTGGACAGAGTCTAACTATGGCTACACCTTC. Its protein is CASSWTESNYGYTF.

CDR3 sequence (DNA): TGTGCCAGCAGTACCCAGGGCGGTGGGGATGAAAAACTGTTTTTT. This gives the protein CASSTQGGGDEKLFF. V usage is TRBV6-6 and J usage is TRBJ1-4, with D possibly being TRBD1 (5 bases). Trimming took 5 bases from V and 6 from J, leaving 16 bases between them. The CDR3 sequence is 15 residues long. Looked up from germline, CDR1 is MNHNY and CDR2 is SVGAGI (reference sequence).

V gene TRBV5-1 combines with J gene TRBJ1-3; 9 bases are a match to TRBD1. This CDR3 comprises 15 residues. The V and J ends lost 5 bases and 4 bases, in that order; junction bases with no gene match: 7. The germline gives CDR1 SGHRS, CDR2 YFSETQ. The CDR3 protein is CASRPAGQGGNTIYF. CDR3 DNA sequence: TGCGCCAGCAGACCCGCGGGACAGGGAGGAAACACCATATATTTT. Combining the CDR3 with reference TRBV5-1 and TRBJ1-3 gives the whole variable domain KAGVTQTPRYLIKTRGQQVTLSCSPISGHRSVSWYQQTPGQGLQFLFEYFSETQRNKGNFPGRFSGRQFSNSRSEMNVSTLELGDSALYLCASRPAGQGGNTIYFGEGSWLTVV.

The V and J genes are TRBV6-5 and TRBJ2-7; D ambiguous. This CDR3 is built from 14 residues. V shed 3 bases and J shed 3 bases, with 12 bases lying between them. Per germline, CDR1 MNHEY and CDR2 SVGAGI. The CDR3 nucleotides read TGTGCCAGCAGTTATCGGCAGGATGGCTACGAGCAGTACTTC. Protein product: CASSYRQDGYEQYF.

The chain uses TRBV24-1 and TRBJ2-5, with a weak D call TRBD2 (5 bases). The CDR3 length is 13 residues. The germline CDR1 and CDR2 sequences are KGHDR and SFDVKD. Trimming left V 5 bases short and J 7 bases short, with 13 bases between. The CDR3 reads CATSAAGGGTQYF. The CDR3 nucleotides read TGTGCCACCAGTGCGGCGGGTGGAGGGACCCAGTACTTC.

The CDR3: CASTLDGTVNTEAFF. CDR3 DNA: TGTGCCAGCACCTTAGACGGGACAGTGAACACTGAAGCTTTCTTT. V gene TRBV28 combines with J gene TRBJ1-1; the match to TRBD1 covers 7 bases. This CDR3 contains 15 residues. CDR1 is MDHEN, CDR2 SYDVKM, per germline. The junction had 8 bases not matched to a gene; V was cut back by 7 bases and J by 0 bases.

The chain couples TRBV24-1 to TRBJ1-4; D gene uncertain. Looked up from germline, CDR1 is KGHDR and CDR2 is SFDVKD. This CDR3 region has 15 residues. Trimming pared 2 bases from V and 2 bases from J, leaving 8 bases between. The CDR3 protein is CATSDSGYTNEKLFF. Here the CDR3 DNA reads TGTGCCACCAGTGATTCGGGGTACACTAATGAAAAACTGTTTTTT.

This chain connects TRBV18 to TRBJ2-2; no clear D. Trimming removed 3 bases at V and 6 bases at J, with 11 bases between. The CDR3 is 14 residues long. The germline V gene encodes CDR1 KGHSH and CDR2 LQKENI. This CDR3 is CASSPIIEPGELFF. CDR3 sequence (DNA): TGTGCCAGCTCACCGATCATTGAGCCCGGGGAGCTGTTTTTT.

The rearrangement uses TRBV9 and TRBJ2-5, with a weak D call TRBD2 (6 bases). CDR3 length equals 15 residues. Germline CDR1 reads SGDLS; CDR2 reads YYNGEE. V was clipped by 3 bases and J by 5 bases, with 17 bases between them. The CDR3 nucleotides read TGTGCCAGCAGCGCCGGAGGGATGGCCGATGAGACCCAGTACTTC. Protein product: CASSAGGMADETQYF.

This chain joins TRBV7-2 and TRBJ2-7; 7 bases map to TRBD1. With V trimmed by 0 bases and J by 0 bases, 5 bases remained unmatched. The germline V gene encodes CDR1 SGHTA and CDR2 FQGNSA. The CDR3 runs 16 residues. The CDR3 here is CASSLATGTVSYEQYF. The CDR3 nucleotides are TGTGCCAGCAGCTTAGCCACCGGGACAGTCTCCTACGAGCAGTACTTC.

This clone occurred once. The rearrangement uses TRBV28 and TRBJ2-7; D possibly corresponds to TRBD2 (7 bases). The CDR3 totals 15 residues. Trimming stripped 6 bases from V and 2 bases from J, with 17 bases between. Germline-derived CDR1 and CDR2 are MDHEN and SYDVKM. CDR3 sequence reads: CASSPRGGATYEQYF. For the CDR3, the DNA is TGTGCCAGCAGCCCAAGGGGGGGGGCAACCTACGAGCAGTACTTC.

The V and J genes are TRBV6-6 and TRBJ2-2; tentative D call: TRBD2 (6 bases). With 5 bases removed from V and 4 bases from J, the gap between germline ends came to 17 bases. The CDR3 consists of 16 residues. The germline gives CDR1 MNHNY, CDR2 SVGAGI (reference sequence). Here the CDR3 DNA reads TGTGCCAGCAGTAGCGAGCGGGCACTTGGCACCGGGGAGCTGTTTTTT. Residues: CASSSERALGTGELFF.

The genes are TRBV3-1 (or the pseudogene TRBV3-2) and TRBJ1-1; 7 bases map to TRBD1. This CDR3 region has 13 residues. The V and J ends lost 4 bases and 5 bases, in that order; junction bases with no gene match: 4. CDR1 is LGHDT and CDR2 is YNNKEL in the germline V gene (reference sequence). The CDR3 reads CASSLTGETEAFF. The DNA of the CDR3 is TGTGCCAGCAGCCTCACAGGGGAGACTGAAGCTTTCTTT.

The rearrangement uses TRBV27 and TRBJ2-7; 9 nucleotides agree with TRBD1. CDR1 is MNHEY and CDR2 is SMNVEV in the germline V gene (reference sequence). V lost 2 bases to trimming and J lost 3 bases; unmatched junction nucleotides: 2. The CDR3 extends over 14 amino acids. In nucleotides, the CDR3 is TGTGCCAGCAGTTTAACGGGACAGGGCTACGAGCAGTACTTC. Protein sequence: CASSLTGQGYEQYF.

V is TRBV28 and J is TRBJ2-7; D gene ambiguous. This CDR3 comprises 13 residues. V dropped 3 bases and J dropped 2 bases, with 8 bases sitting between them. Germline values: CDR1 MDHEN, CDR2 SYDVKM. This CDR3 is CASSLFQTYEQYF. For the CDR3, the DNA is TGTGCCAGCAGTTTGTTCCAGACCTACGAGCAGTACTTC. The full variable domain, completed using reference TRBV28 and TRBJ2-7, is DVKVTQSSRYLVKRTGEKVFLECVQDMDHENMFWYRQDPGLGLRLIYFSYDVKMKEKGDIPEGYSVSREKKERFSLILESASTNQTSMYLCASSLFQTYEQYFGPGTRLTVT.

This chain connects TRBV28 to TRBJ2-2, with D possibly being TRBD2 (5 bases). This CDR3 is 13 amino acids long. V lost 3 bases and J 5 bases, leaving 7 bases between the germline ends. Per germline, CDR1 MDHEN and CDR2 SYDVKM. The DNA for the CDR3 is TGTGCCAGCAGTTTCACGGGGACCGGGGAGCTGTTTTTT. Encoded protein: CASSFTGTGELFF.

The chain carries TRBV30 and TRBJ1-1, with 8 bases identical to TRBD1. Germline CDR1 GTSNPN, CDR2 SVGIG (reference sequence). The ends lost 6 bases at V and 4 bases at J; junction bases unmatched: 7. The CDR3 totals 13 residues. The DNA for the CDR3 is TGTGCCTGCCTAGGGCAGGGGGCCACTGAAGCTTTCTTT. Its protein product is CACLGQGATEAFF. Drawing the rest from reference TRBV30 and TRBJ1-1, the complete variable domain is SQTIHQWPATLVQPVGSPLSLECTVEGTSNPNLYWYRQAAGRGLQLLFYSVGIGQISSEVPQNLSASRPQDRQFILSSKKLLLSDSGFYLCACLGQGATEAFFGQGTRLTVV.

The J gene is TRBJ1-1, the V gene TRBV7-8, with unresolved D. Trimming removed 5 bases at V and 1 base at J, with 11 bases between. The CDR3 contains 14 residues. Germline lookup yields CDR1 SGHVS and CDR2 FQNEAQ. The chain's CDR3 is CASSPSAGNTEAFF. Written as DNA, the CDR3 is TGTGCCAGCAGCCCCTCTGCGGGGAACACTGAAGCTTTCTTT.

The sample holds a few counts of this clone. The rearrangement uses TRBV7-9 and TRBJ2-3, with D maybe TRBD2 (5 bases). The CDR3 runs 15 residues. Trimming pared 3 bases from V and 2 bases from J, leaving 12 bases between. The germline CDR1 and CDR2 sequences are SEHNR and FQNEAQ (reference sequence). CDR3 residues: CASSFSERFTDTQYF. In nucleotides, the CDR3 is TGTGCCAGCAGCTTTAGCGAGCGGTTCACAGATACGCAGTATTTT.

The V and J genes are TRBV27 and TRBJ2-7; TRBD2 is a possible D gene (5 bases). The CDR3 is made up of 14 amino acids. Germline V gene lookup returns CDR1 MNHEY and CDR2 SMNVEV (reference sequence). V lost 6 bases and J lost 2, with 14 bases in between. The CDR3 bases are TGTGCCAGCAGCTTACCCGACGGGACCTACGAGCAGTACTTC. Translating it yields CASSLPDGTYEQYF.

In its sample, this clone was seen once. V gene TRBV4-1 combines with J gene TRBJ2-2; 10 positions match TRBD2. Germline V lookup: CDR1 MGHRA, CDR2 YSYEKL. The CDR3 contains 16 residues. With V trimmed by 5 bases and J by 1 base, 4 bases remained unmatched. DNA for the CDR3: TGCGCCAGCAGCTACTGGACTAGCGGGAACACCGGGGAGCTGTTTTTT. It is translated as CASSYWTSGNTGELFF.

The chain couples TRBV5-1 to TRBJ1-2; TRBD1 is a possible D gene (5 bases). V shed 0 bases and J shed 0 bases, with 15 bases lying between them. This CDR3 spans 17 amino acids. Germline CDR1 is SGHRS and CDR2 is YFSETQ. CDR3: CASSLAGGTGANYGYTF. Written as DNA, the CDR3 is TGCGCCAGCAGCTTGGCTGGAGGGACGGGAGCTAACTATGGCTACACCTTC.

In DNA, the CDR3 is TGTGCCAGTAGTCAAGTTGAGTGGGAGTATGGCTACACCTTC. Translation: CASSQVEWEYGYTF. V and J are TRBV19 and TRBJ1-2; D unclear. CDR3 length equals 14 residues. V was clipped by 5 bases and J by 5 bases, with 15 bases between them. Germline V gene data show CDR1 as LNHDA and CDR2 as SQIVND (reference sequence).

V and J are TRBV18 and TRBJ2-5, with a possible D match to TRBD2 (7 bases). Germline values: CDR1 KGHSH, CDR2 LQKENI. The CDR3 length is 16 residues. Deletions cut 3 bases from V and 5 bases from J, with 19 bases between. The CDR3 loop is CASSPDRGALRETQYF. CDR3 in DNA: TGTGCCAGCTCACCCGACCGGGGGGCTCTTAGGGAGACCCAGTACTTC.